This T cell receptor (beta chain) is from a study of blood T cells in healthy people across ages. Losses at the gene ends were 7 bases for V and 5 bases for J; bases not matched to a gene: 6. This CDR3 has 14 amino acids. Germline CDR1 reads MNHEY; CDR2 reads SMNVEV (reference sequence). A sample-barcoded 5' primer and a J-beta primer mix were used in a second PCR of roughly 6 to 12 cycles. TCRdb processed the 5' RACE reads anew with MiXCR; each CDR3 protein has one entry. The data contain some 800,000 distinct CDR3 sequences, roughly 25% of them singletons. These records were also assigned to another study, of T cells of mothers and their children.

The chain carries TRBV27 and TRBJ1-2; TRBD1 aligns across 11 bases. The sequenced sample consisted of blood. The receptor's source is a boy younger than 18 in good health. The CDR3 bases are TGTGCCAGCACCCCTTGGGACAGGGGGTATGGCTACACCTTC. As protein: CASTPWDRGYGYTF.